Detailed here is one TCR beta chain. The target antigen is unknown. The CDR3 loop spans 12 amino acids. Germline V CDR1 and CDR2: MNHNS, SASEGT. V was trimmed by 4 bases and J by 10 bases, leaving 13 bases between them. The sample originates from a study of T-cell memory formation after mild COVID-19. The study's findings and limits: CD4+ clones that contracted lay mainly in CM and EM; CD8+ ones lay in EMRA. Clones contracting across day 15 to 85 had a balanced CD4/CD8 profile; later expanding clones leaned CD4+.

TCRdb reprocessed the 5' RACE reads via MiXCR and lists one record per CDR3 protein. The sample has about 610,000 distinct CDR3 sequences, around 15% seen once. The clonotype originates from an adult woman who had mild COVID-19 (a few samples of this study predate the infection). Cell type and time point are not known. The chain uses TRBV6-1 and TRBJ1-2; the D is unclear. Material for sequencing was PBMCs or a T cell subset sorted from them (not recorded which). This CDR3 reads CASSVTSPPYTF. In DNA form, the CDR3 reads TGTGCCAGCAGTGTAACCAGCCCACCCTACACCTTC.